This TCR beta chain derives from a study of blood T cells in healthy people across ages. Study-level background: Every two T cells gave about one barcoded beta molecule via template switching.

Total RNA extraction produced at least 5.5 micrograms (per sample) for the study. A second PCR of 7 to 11 cycles used a sample-barcoded 5' primer and a J-beta primer mix. Every cDNA was tagged by a template-switch adaptor with 12 random nucleotides. TCRdb ran MiXCR on the 5' RACE reads and lists one entry per CDR3 protein. The data show 920,000 or so distinct CDR3 sequences, 35% to 55% seen once. Study conclusions and caveats: Conclusively comparing naive with antigen-experienced cells was impossible with unsorted PBMCs.

As regards this clonotype: Its antigen is not known.

This sequence originates from a woman aged 60-70 years in good health. Material: blood.

This CDR3 reads CASSQESLHGRNTDTQYF. The CDR3 DNA reads TGTGCCAGCAGCCAAGAGTCGCTTCACGGGAGAAACACAGATACGCAGTATTTT. J is TRBJ2-3 and V is TRBV3-1; maybe TRBD2 (6 bases). V shed 0 bases and J shed 2 bases, with 18 bases lying between them. CDR3 length: 18 residues. Germline V gene lookup returns CDR1 LGHDT and CDR2 YNNKEL (reference sequence).